A selection of T cell receptor beta chains follows, all from one sample in a study of blood T cell repertoires in COVID-19. The repertoire was sequenced with immunoSEQ multiplex PCR; TCRdb's copy has only in-frame clones and lacks some. Of roughly 440,000 clones in the sample, about 91% were seen once. The sequencing sample was made of peripheral blood. These receptors came from a woman in her fifties or sixties with COVID-19, enrolled during active disease. Both conserved end residues are part of each CDR3. The D gene is left open where the match is weak. The listing skips clone size in some rows; elsewhere it reads once, few, many or a size class.

d_call | j_call | v_call | clone_size | cdr3_nt | cdr3_aa
TRBD2 | TRBJ2-7 | TRBV28 | . | TGTGCCAGCAGTGGTGGGACTAGCAGGTACGAGCAGTACTTC | CASSGGTSRYEQYF
TRBD1 | TRBJ2-1 | TRBV11-3 | . | TGTGCCAGCAGCCTTAGGACAGGGGTAAATGAGCAGTTCTTC | CASSLRTGVNEQFF
TRBD2 | TRBJ2-3 | TRBV7-2 | few | TGTGCCAGCAGCTCGGGACTAGCGGTTAGCACAGATTCGCAGTATTTT | CASSSGLAVSTDSQYF
. | TRBJ2-2 | TRBV27 | . | TGTGCCAGCAGCCCTTCGGGGACTCCTTCCGGCGGGGAGCTGTTTTTT | CASSPSGTPSGGELFF
TRBD1 | TRBJ1-1 | TRBV14 | once | TGTGCCAGCAGCCCCCTACAGGGGCGCGGCACTGAAGCTTTCTTT | CASSPLQGRGTEAFF
. | TRBJ2-7 | TRBV11-2 | . | TGTGCCAGCAGCGCCGCTGGGGGCAGCTCCTACGAGCAGTACTTC | CASSAAGGSSYEQYF
TRBD2 | TRBJ2-1 | TRBV29-1 | . | TGCAGCGTGTTTGCTAGCGGGGGTGGCTATGAGCAGTTCTTC | CSVFASGGGYEQFF
. | TRBJ2-7 | TRBV2 | few | TGTGCCAGAGACTCGGACTCCAGCTCCTACGAGCAGTACTTC | CARDSDSSSYEQYF
TRBD1 | TRBJ2-7 | TRBV6-6 | . | TGTGCCAGCAGTTACGAGGGACAGGGTGTCTACGAGCAGTACTTC | CASSYEGQGVYEQYF
. | TRBJ1-1 | TRBV18 | . | TGTGCCAGCTCTCCGGACAGAACTAACACTGAAGCTTTCTTT | CASSPDRTNTEAFF
. | TRBJ2-1 | TRBV7-8 | . | TGTGCCAGCAGCTTATCCCTAGATTATGCCAATGAGCAGTTCTTC | CASSLSLDYANEQFF
. | TRBJ2-1 | TRBV30 | . | TGTGCCTTGGGGGGTGCCTACAATGAGCAGTTCTTC | CALGGAYNEQFF
. | TRBJ2-1 | TRBV5-1 | few | TGCGCCAGCAGCCTCGGGACAATGAATGAGCAGTTCTTC | CASSLGTMNEQFF
. | TRBJ2-3 | TRBV5-5 | . | TGTGCCAGCAGCCCACAGGGTAATCGTGGAGATACGCAGTATTTT | CASSPQGNRGDTQYF
TRBD2 | TRBJ2-3 | TRBV9 | . | TGTGCCAGCAGCGTTTCCCCGGGACTAGCGGGCACAGATACGCAGTATTTT | CASSVSPGLAGTDTQYF
. | TRBJ1-1 | TRBV18 | few | TGTGCCAGCTCACAGGGACAGAACACTGAAGCTTTCTTT | CASSQGQNTEAFF
. | TRBJ1-1 | TRBV5-1 | . | TGCGCCAGCAGCTTAATCCCCGGGTCGAACACTGAAGCTTTCTTT | CASSLIPGSNTEAFF
TRBD2 | TRBJ2-4 | TRBV4-1 | . | TGCGCCAGCAGCCACCCACGGGGGGGGACCAAAAACATTCAGTACTTC | CASSHPRGGTKNIQYF
. | TRBJ1-2 | TRBV11-2 | . | TGTGCCAGCAGCCGACAGAGTAACTATGGCTACACCTTC | CASSRQSNYGYTF
. | TRBJ1-2 | TRBV6-6 | . | TGTGCCAGCAGAAGGACAGATTCAGGACATGGCTACACCTTC | CASRRTDSGHGYTF
. | TRBJ1-5 | TRBV6-1 | . | TGTGCCAGCAGTGAACCCTCCGGGGGGATAGGGATGGGCAATCAGCCCCAGCATTTT | CASSEPSGGIGMGNQPQHF